This TCR beta chain was documented in a study of T cells in Graves' hyperthyroidism and ophthalmopathy. Study-wide findings and caveats: In validation, the model predicted ophthalmopathy. These predictions came a median about 6.2 months before onset.

As concerns this clonotype: Its target is unknown.

The CDR3 runs to 15 residues. Deletions cut 7 bases from V and 6 bases from J, with 21 bases between. CDR1 SQVTM and CDR2 ANQGSEA come from the germline V gene. Amplified regions were TCR beta CDR3 sequences from RNA transcripts. TCR CDR3 regions were first amplified by RT-PCR with HTBI primers. TCRdb reprocessed the multiplex PCR reads via MiXCR and lists one record per CDR3 protein. The profile shows a few hundred thousand distinct CDR3 sequences, 15% to 18% of them singletons. Exclusion of patients followed from uncontrolled infection, other autoimmune disease, pregnancy or lactation. The clonotype was recovered from a young woman with Graves' hyperthyroidism that later progressed to Graves' ophthalmopathy. This chain links TRBV29-1 with TRBJ1-4; D is possibly TRBD1 (5 bases). Sequences were obtained from blood. The CDR3 DNA follows: TGCAGCGCCCTGAACTTCGAACAGGCGGATGAAAAACTGTTTTTT. Its protein product is CSALNFEQADEKLFF.